These 10 T cell receptor beta chains were sequenced from one sample in a study of cytomegalovirus exposure and HLA in healthy donors. The primer mix had 60 Vbeta and 13 Jbeta primers. Assay: immunoSEQ multiplex PCR; the TCRdb copy retains only in-frame clones and omits some. This table has around 140,000 clones, approximately 77% appearing once. What was sequenced was PBMCs. These receptors were taken from a woman aged 55-69 years in good health and CMV-seronegative.

The chain recombines TRBV5-4 with TRBJ2-7, with a weak D call TRBD2 (5 bases). CDR3 length equals 14 residues. Deletions cut 4 bases from V and 9 bases from J, with 20 bases between. Germline CDR1 and CDR2: SGHNT and YYREEE (reference sequence). CDR3 sequence (DNA): TGTGCCAGCAGCGGGGAGACCCGAGGCAGCGGGCAGTACTTC. This sequence encodes CASSGETRGSGQYF.

The chain recombines TRBV27 with TRBJ1-4; tentatively, D is TRBD1 (6 bases). V was clipped by 4 bases and J by 0 bases, with 21 bases between them. Germline loops: CDR1 MNHEY, CDR2 SMNVEV (reference sequence). The CDR3 runs 19 residues. CDR3 sequence (DNA): TGTGCCAGCAGTTCCCAGGACTTGACAGGTGTCGCAACTAATGAAAAACTGTTTTTT. The encoded protein is CASSSQDLTGVATNEKLFF.

The V gene is TRBV18, the J gene TRBJ2-1, with TRBD2 identical over 11 bases. V shed 6 bases, J shed 4 bases, and the junction held 14 bases outside the gene matches. The CDR3 is 18 residues long. Germline CDR1 and CDR2: KGHSH and LQKENI. CDR3 loop: CASSRSASGGFRYNEQFF. CDR3 bases: TGTGCCAGCTCCCGCTCCGCTAGCGGGGGGTTTCGTTACAATGAGCAGTTCTTC.

The chain is built from TRBV27 and TRBJ2-7; D might be TRBD2 (5 bases). CDR1 is MNHEY and CDR2 is SMNVEV in the germline V gene (reference sequence). V lost 0 bases, J lost 4 bases, and 7 bases lay in between. The CDR3 has 13 amino acids. CDR3 DNA: TGTGCCAGCAGTTTATCTGGAGGATACGAGCAGTACTTC. Protein sequence: CASSLSGGYEQYF.

This chain uses TRBV25-1 with TRBJ2-1; 10 bases line up with TRBD1. This CDR3 comprises 15 residues. CDR1 MGHDK and CDR2 SYGVNS come from the germline V gene. V shed 3 bases, J shed 10 bases, and the junction held 9 bases outside the gene matches. Written as DNA, the CDR3 is TGTGCCAGCAGTGATTACGGGACAGGGGATAACGAGCAGTTCTTC. Its translation: CASSDYGTGDNEQFF. Complete variable domain (other parts from reference TRBV25-1 and TRBJ2-1): EADIYQTPRYLVIGTGKKITLECSQTMGHDKMYWYQQDPGMELHLIHYSYGVNSTEKGDLSSESTVSRIRTEHFPLTLESARPSHTSQYLCASSDYGTGDNEQFFGPGTRLTVL.

V and J are TRBV20-1 and TRBJ1-4; D remains ambiguous. The germline V gene has CDR1 DFQATT and CDR2 SNEGSKA (reference sequence). This CDR3 contains 11 residues. The CDR3, as DNA: TGCGAGTTTCGAACTAATGAAAAACTGTTTTTT. Translation gives CEFRTNEKLFF.

The table lists this clone with a count of one. This same CDR3 is encoded by further DNA sequences in the sample. J is TRBJ2-3 and V is TRBV9, with 8 bases fitting TRBD1. Trimming cost V 4 bases and J 3 bases; bases outside gene matches: 4. The germline CDR1 and CDR2 sequences are SGDLS and YYNGEE. The CDR3 extends over 14 amino acids. CDR3 sequence: CASSPRTGTDTQYF. The CDR3 nucleotides are TGTGCCAGCAGCCCTAGGACAGGGACAGATACGCAGTATTTT.

In its sample, this clone was seen once. The V call is TRBV6-1, the J call TRBJ1-1; no clear D. The CDR3 is made up of 14 amino acids. V lost 6 bases and J 0 bases, leaving 11 bases between the germline ends. Per germline, CDR1 MNHNS and CDR2 SASEGT. CDR3 in DNA: TGTGCCAGCAGGTTCGACTTTCTGAACACTGAAGCTTTCTTT. This sequence encodes CASRFDFLNTEAFF.

The chain has TRBV30 and TRBJ2-7, with a tentative D call TRBD2 (5 bases). V was clipped by 3 bases and J by 5 bases, with 11 bases between them. The germline CDR1 and CDR2 sequences are GTSNPN and SVGIG (reference sequence). CDR3 size: 12 residues. This chain's CDR3 is CAWREAGDEQYF. Here the CDR3 DNA reads TGTGCCTGGAGGGAGGCAGGCGACGAGCAGTACTTC.

This clone was seen once. The chain employs TRBV5-6 and TRBJ1-1; D uncertain. The CDR3 has 14 residues. The germline gives CDR1 SGHDT, CDR2 YYEEEE. V shed 0 bases and J shed 6 bases, with 12 bases lying between them. DNA of the CDR3: TGTGCCAGCAGCTTGGTTTACGGTCGCGCTGAAGCTTTCTTT. Amino acid sequence: CASSLVYGRAEAFF.